Listed below are T cell receptor beta chains from one sample, sequenced in a study of T cells after yellow fever vaccination. TCRdb ran MiXCR on the 5' RACE reads and lists one entry per CDR3 protein. The sample holds nearly 350,000 distinct CDR3 sequences, roughly 8% seen once. This material consisted of PBMCs, taken approximately 40 days after the first yellow fever vaccination. The receptors derive from a man younger than 30 who received the YFV17D yellow fever vaccine. Both conserved end residues are part of each CDR3. D genes are given only for firm matches. Some rows mark clone size as missing; the rest say once, few, many or name a class of expanded clone.

cdr3_nt cdr3_aa d_call clone_size j_call v_call
TGCGCCAGCAGTGAGTCGGAGGGGAGCTACGAGCAGTACTTC CASSESEGSYEQYF . few TRBJ2-7 TRBV10-1
TGTGCCAGCAGCTTTCTCCCGATAGGGAGCACCGGGGAGCTGTTTTTT CASSFLPIGSTGELFF . . TRBJ2-2 TRBV7-9
TGCGCCAGCAGCTTGTCGGCACAAGAGACCCAGTACTTC CASSLSAQETQYF . many TRBJ2-5 TRBV5-1
TGTGCCAGCAGTGCAACGCAGCCCCAGCATTTT CASSATQPQHF . few TRBJ1-5 TRBV28
TGTGCCAGCAGCTCCCGGAGATCCACCGGGGAGCTGTTTTTT CASSSRRSTGELFF . . TRBJ2-2 TRBV7-2
TGCGCCAGCAGCTTGGGGGCTAGCGGGGCAAATGAGCAGTTCTTC CASSLGASGANEQFF TRBD2 few TRBJ2-1 TRBV5-1
TGTGCCAGCAGTTACGGGGACAGGCACCAGGGGGAAAAACTGTTTTTT CASSYGDRHQGEKLFF TRBD1 . TRBJ1-4 TRBV6-5
TGCGCCAGCAGCCTCCTTGAGGGGGAGCATGGCTACACCTTC CASSLLEGEHGYTF . few TRBJ1-2 TRBV4-3
TGTGCCAGCTCACCCGTCGGGCAGAACACTGAAGCTTTCTTT CASSPVGQNTEAFF . few TRBJ1-1 TRBV18
TGCAGTGCTGGGCCCTTATTAGTGGGGGGAACCCAGTACTTC CSAGPLLVGGTQYF . . TRBJ2-5 TRBV20-1
TGTGCCAGCGTCTACGGGGGGCCTATCCAAGAGACCCAGTACTTC CASVYGGPIQETQYF . . TRBJ2-5 TRBV2
TGTGCCAGCTCACGTTCAGCCTACAATGAGCAGTTCTTC CASSRSAYNEQFF . few TRBJ2-1 TRBV18
TGTGCCAGCAGCTTGACAGGGAGTGATTCACCCCTCCACTTT CASSLTGSDSPLHF TRBD1 few TRBJ1-6 TRBV7-2
TGCGCCAGCAGGGATGGACTAGCGGGGGGCCCGAATCAAGAGACCCAGTACTTC CASRDGLAGGPNQETQYF TRBD2 few TRBJ2-5 TRBV5-1
TGTGCCAGCAGTTTGACAGGTTCCAATCAGCCCCAGCATTTT CASSLTGSNQPQHF . many TRBJ1-5 TRBV12-3/TRBV12-4
TGTGCCAGCAGCTTATCCACTGAGGCGGATGGCTACACCTTC CASSLSTEADGYTF . . TRBJ1-2 TRBV7-9
TGTGCCAGCAGCCAAGTTCAAGGGGAAGCTTTCTTT CASSQVQGEAFF . many TRBJ1-1 TRBV3-1
TGCAGTGCTAGAGTAACGGGGGGGCCCTCTGAGACCCAGTACTTC CSARVTGGPSETQYF TRBD2 . TRBJ2-5 TRBV20-1
TGTGCCAGCAGCGCGGGACTAGCGCTGGACGAGCAGTACTTC CASSAGLALDEQYF TRBD2 many TRBJ2-7 TRBV7-9
TGTGCCAGCAGCTTAGGGGCCGTATATGGCTACACCTTC CASSLGAVYGYTF . . TRBJ1-2 TRBV7-9
TGCGCCAGCAGCACCCCAGGCCCCTACAATGAGCAGTTCTTC CASSTPGPYNEQFF . many TRBJ2-1 TRBV5-1
TGCGCCAGCATCGACATTTCGGGTGAGCAGTTCTTC CASIDISGEQFF . few TRBJ2-1 TRBV5-1
TGCGCCAGCAGCTTGGAAGGGACTAGGGGAGATACGCAGTATTTT CASSLEGTRGDTQYF TRBD2 many TRBJ2-3 TRBV5-1
TGTGCCACCAGCAGAGAGAAGGACGGAATCAACTATGGCTACACCTTC CATSREKDGINYGYTF . . TRBJ1-2 TRBV15
TGCGCCAGCAGCCAAGATCACCGGGACGAGCAGTACTTC CASSQDHRDEQYF . few TRBJ2-7 TRBV4-3
TGTGCCAGTACTGAAGCGGACTATGGCTACACCTTC CASTEADYGYTF . . TRBJ1-2 TRBV19
TGTGCTTTGAGAAGGGGCGTTGGCGGGGAGCTGTTTTTT CALRRGVGGELFF . few TRBJ2-2 TRBV12-3/TRBV12-4
TGCGCCAGCAGCCAAGAACAGGGTTGGACAGATACGCAGTATTTT CASSQEQGWTDTQYF . many TRBJ2-3 TRBV4-1
TGTGCCAGCAGGTTAACGGCGGGGCCGAACTATGGCTACACCTTC CASRLTAGPNYGYTF . few TRBJ1-2 TRBV28
TGTGCCAGCAGCCCCATACAGGGGGCATCATTCAGGGCCTACGAGCAGTACTTC CASSPIQGASFRAYEQYF TRBD1 few TRBJ2-7 TRBV5-6
TGTGCCAGCAGTCCCGGAGGTGTATACCTTGAAGCTTTCTTT CASSPGGVYLEAFF . few TRBJ1-1 TRBV6-1
TGTGCCAGCAGCTTATTAGCGGGGGGTCACTACAATGAGCAGTTCTTC CASSLLAGGHYNEQFF TRBD2 . TRBJ2-1 TRBV5-6
TGTGCCAGCAGCTTCTTCGAGGGACAGGTTTACAATGAGCAGTTCTTC CASSFFEGQVYNEQFF TRBD1 . TRBJ2-1 TRBV5-8
TGCGCCAGCAGCTCGAGGACAGGGCCTACCTACGAGCAGTACTTC CASSSRTGPTYEQYF TRBD1 . TRBJ2-7 TRBV5-1
TGCGCCAGCAGCCCACACAGGGAGACGGACAATGAGCAGTTCTTC CASSPHRETDNEQFF . many TRBJ2-1 TRBV5-1
TGTGCCAGCAGTTCTAGCTTCGGTGGGGTATCCGGGGAGCTGTTTTTT CASSSSFGGVSGELFF . . TRBJ2-2 TRBV12-3/TRBV12-4
TGTGCCAGCAGCTCCGACTTATGGCTACAAGAGACCCAGTACTTC CASSSDLWLQETQYF . . TRBJ2-5 TRBV7-6
TGTGCCAGCAGTTCCCCAGGGTGGGGAACTGAAGCTTTCTTT CASSSPGWGTEAFF . few TRBJ1-1 TRBV6-5